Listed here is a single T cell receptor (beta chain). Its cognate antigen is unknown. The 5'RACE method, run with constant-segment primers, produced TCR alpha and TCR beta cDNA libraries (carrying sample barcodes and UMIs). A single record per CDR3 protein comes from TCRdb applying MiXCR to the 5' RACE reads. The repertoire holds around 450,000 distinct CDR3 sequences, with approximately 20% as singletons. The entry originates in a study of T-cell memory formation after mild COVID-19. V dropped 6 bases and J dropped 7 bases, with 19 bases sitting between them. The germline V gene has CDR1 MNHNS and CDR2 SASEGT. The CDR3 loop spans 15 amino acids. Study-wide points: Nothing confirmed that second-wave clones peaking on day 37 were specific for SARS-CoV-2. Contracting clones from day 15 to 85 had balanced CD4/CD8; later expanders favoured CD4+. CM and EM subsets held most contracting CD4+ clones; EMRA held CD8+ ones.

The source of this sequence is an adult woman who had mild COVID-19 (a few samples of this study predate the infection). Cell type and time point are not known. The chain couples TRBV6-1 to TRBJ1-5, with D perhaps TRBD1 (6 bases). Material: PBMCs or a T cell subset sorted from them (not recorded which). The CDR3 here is CASSPFGGQRQPQHF. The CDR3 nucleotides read TGTGCCAGCAGCCCCTTTGGAGGACAGAGGCAGCCCCAGCATTTT.